One and the same sample provided the 9 T cell receptor beta chains below, sequenced in a study of blood T cell repertoires in COVID-19. Sequencing used immunoSEQ multiplex PCR; TCRdb keeps in-frame clones, though not all of them. The repertoire holds roughly 250,000 clones, roughly 85% seen once, with roughly 4% in the top ten. Material for sequencing was PBMCs or T cells enriched from blood (not recorded which). These receptors came from a woman aged 25 to 39 who had recovered from COVID-19.

The V call is TRBV15, the J call TRBJ2-2; D may be TRBD2 (6 bases). CDR1 LNHNV and CDR2 YYDKDF come from the germline V gene (reference sequence). Trimming removed 1 base at V and 3 bases at J, with 9 bases between. The CDR3 is made up of 15 amino acids. CDR3 bases: TGTGCCACCAGCAGAGGACTAGACTACACCGGGGAGCTGTTTTTT. Its protein product is CATSRGLDYTGELFF.

The V and J genes are TRBV9 and TRBJ1-5, with 9 bases that match TRBD1. The germline V gene encodes CDR1 SGDLS and CDR2 YYNGEE. The J segment lost 3 bases and the V segment lost 3 bases, leaving 4 bases of the junction unmatched. This CDR3 comprises 15 residues. In nucleotides, the CDR3 is TGTGCCAGCAGCGGCGGGACAGGGAACAATCAGCCCCAGCATTTT. Protein product: CASSGGTGNNQPQHF.

The rearrangement uses TRBV19 and TRBJ2-5, with D maybe TRBD1 (5 bases). From germline, CDR1 is LNHDA and CDR2 SQIVND (reference sequence). The germline V and J ends were trimmed by 4 bases and 5 bases, with 11 bases remaining between them. The length of the CDR3 is 13 residues. The CDR3 is CASSNQGVETQYF. In nucleotides, the CDR3 is TGTGCCAGTAGTAATCAAGGGGTTGAGACCCAGTACTTC.

On this clone: In the same sample, other DNA sequences code for this CDR3. The V gene is TRBV30, the J gene TRBJ1-3; 7 bases agree with TRBD1. This CDR3 is 12 amino acids long. Losses at the gene ends were 5 bases for V and 2 bases for J; bases not matched to a gene: 0. Germline CDR1 reads GTSNPN; CDR2 reads SVGIG (reference sequence). CDR3 nucleotide sequence: TGTGCCTGGGGGACAGCTGGAAACACCATATATTTT. This gives the protein CAWGTAGNTIYF.

This chain links TRBV5-6 with TRBJ2-3; 9 positions match TRBD1. Trimming took 9 bases from V and 3 from J; bases not matched to a gene: 5. Germline CDR1 reads SGHDT; CDR2 reads YYEEEE. The CDR3 loop spans 13 amino acids. The CDR3 protein is CATNGQGTDTQYF. The CDR3 DNA is TGTGCCACCAACGGACAGGGGACAGATACGCAGTATTTT.

The V call is TRBV19, the J call TRBJ2-3; D gene unclear. The germline V gene encodes CDR1 LNHDA and CDR2 SQIVND (reference sequence). The CDR3 consists of 14 residues. Trimming removed 4 bases from V and 0 bases from J, with 8 bases in between. The CDR3 region is CASSTYTSTDTQYF. The CDR3 bases are TGTGCCAGTAGTACATACACCAGCACAGATACGCAGTATTTT.

This clone is a singleton in its sample. The chain links TRBV10-1 to TRBJ1-4; weak D call: TRBD1 (5 bases). The CDR3 spans 15 residues. Trimming left V 0 bases short and J 8 bases short, with 13 bases between. CDR1 WNHNN and CDR2 SYGVQD come from the germline V gene (reference sequence). CDR3 DNA: TGCGCCAGCAGTGAGTCTGCAGGGATGGCCGAAAAACTGTTTTTT. Amino acid sequence: CASSESAGMAEKLFF.

V gene TRBV2 combines with J gene TRBJ1-1, with 11 bases fitting TRBD1. The CDR3 contains 13 residues. The junction had 3 bases not matched to a gene; V was cut back by 11 bases and J by 1 base. CDR1 and CDR2 from the germline V gene are SNHLY and FYNNEI. The CDR3 spells CAGGTGGNTEAFF. The CDR3 nucleotides read TGTGCCGGCGGGACAGGGGGGAACACTGAAGCTTTCTTT.

J is TRBJ1-5 and V is TRBV4-1; D call uncertain. Trimming removed 0 bases from V and 1 base from J, with 10 bases in between. Germline CDR1 MGHRA, CDR2 YSYEKL. The CDR3 has 16 amino acids. CDR3 loop: CASSQEGGLSNQPQHF. The CDR3 DNA reads as TGCGCCAGCAGCCAAGAAGGCGGGTTAAGCAATCAGCCCCAGCATTTT.